Following are 9 T cell receptor beta chains from one sample sequenced in a study of blood T cells in healthy people across ages. With a J-beta primer mix and a sample-barcoded 5' primer, a second PCR ran about 7 to 11 cycles. TCRdb recomputed calls from the 5' RACE reads with MiXCR, one row per CDR3 protein. The table records about 1.1 million distinct CDR3 sequences, around two fifths of them present only once. The specimen sequenced was blood. All receptors come from a young man in good health.

This sequence joins TRBV20-1 and TRBJ1-5; 9 bases are shared with TRBD1. Per germline, CDR1 DFQATT and CDR2 SNEGSKA (reference sequence). The length of the CDR3 is 13 residues. After removal of 4 bases from V and 5 bases from J, the junction contained 3 bases not matched to a gene. The CDR3 region is CSATQGAHQPQHF. For the CDR3, the DNA is TGCAGTGCTACACAGGGGGCACATCAGCCCCAGCATTTT.

The count of this clonotype is one. At one boundary the junction diverges from the germline segment, which might be a read error. This chain joins TRBV5-1 and TRBJ2-1; no definite D call. Germline V CDR1 and CDR2: SGHRS, YFSETQ. The CDR3 consists of 14 residues. The CDR3 sequence: CTSSLAAGNNEQFF. DNA of the CDR3: TGCACCAGCAGCTTGGCCGCTGGGAACAATGAGCAGTTCTTC. Full variable domain (rest looked up from reference TRBV5-1 and TRBJ2-1): KAGVTQTPRYLIKTRGQQVTLSCSPISGHRSVSWYQQTPGQGLQFLFEYFSETQRNKGNFPGRFSGRQFSNSRSEMNVSTLELGDSALYLCTSSLAAGNNEQFFGPGTRLTVL.

The chain links TRBV5-1 to TRBJ2-3, with 15 nucleotides matching TRBD2. The CDR3 consists of 16 residues. CDR1 is SGHRS and CDR2 is YFSETQ in the germline V gene. With V trimmed by 4 bases and J by 5 bases, 5 bases remained unmatched. The DNA of the CDR3 is TGCGCCAGCAGCCGAGGGACTAGCGGGGGGAAAGATACGCAGTATTTT. Its translation: CASSRGTSGGKDTQYF.

This clonotype was counted between two and nine times. The chain has TRBV5-6 and TRBJ2-5, with a tentative D call TRBD2 (5 bases). The CDR3 is made up of 15 amino acids. Trimming removed 2 bases from V and 4 bases from J, with 15 bases in between. In germline, CDR1 is SGHDT, CDR2 YYEEEE. CDR3 residues: CASSFPTHGGETQYF. The DNA of the CDR3 is TGTGCCAGCAGCTTTCCCACCCATGGAGGAGAGACCCAGTACTTC.

As DNA, the CDR3 is TGCGCCAGCAGCCAAGATCTTGAGAGCATGGATGAGCAGTACTTC. Translated, it gives CASSQDLESMDEQYF. This chain joins TRBV4-3 and TRBJ2-5; no clear D. Trimming stripped 0 bases from V and 11 bases from J, with 19 bases between. Germline CDR1 is LGHNA and CDR2 is YSLEER. The CDR3 is made up of 15 amino acids.

This chain joins TRBV30 and TRBJ1-4; D is uncertain. Germline V gene sequence: CDR1 GTSNPN, CDR2 SVGIG (reference sequence). Trimming removed 5 bases at V and 3 bases at J, with 10 bases between. The CDR3 is 13 residues long. For the CDR3, the DNA is TGTGCCTGGGGGGAGGAAGCTAATGAAAAACTGTTTTTT. Amino acid sequence: CAWGEEANEKLFF.

This sequence joins TRBV2 and TRBJ1-5, with no clear D. CDR1 and CDR2 (germline): SNHLY, FYNNEI. This CDR3 is built from 14 residues. V lost 1 base and J lost 5, with 9 bases in between. The CDR3 DNA reads TGTGCCAGCAGTGAAGATGGAAGATATCAGCCCCAGCATTTT. Protein: CASSEDGRYQPQHF.

The chain combines TRBV7-2 with TRBJ2-1, with D uncertain. V dropped 1 base and J dropped 8 bases, with 9 bases sitting between them. The CDR3 spans 13 residues. Germline V gene data show CDR1 as SGHTA and CDR2 as FQGNSA. The CDR3 DNA sequence: TGTACCAGCAGCTTAGACAATAGCTATGAGCAGTTCTTC. It specifies CTSSLDNSYEQFF. Filled out from reference TRBV7-2 and TRBJ2-1, the complete variable domain reads GAGVSQSPSNKVTEKGKDVELRCDPISGHTALYWYRQSLGQGLEFLIYFQGNSAPDKSGLPSDRFSAERTGGSVSTLTIQRTQQEDSAVYLCTSSLDNSYEQFFGPGTRLTVL.

The rearrangement joins TRBV7-2 to TRBJ2-5, with 8 bases fitting TRBD2. V lost 5 bases and J lost 11; bases outside the gene matches: 19. The CDR3 runs 16 residues. Germline CDR1 reads SGHTA; CDR2 reads FQGNSA. The chain's CDR3 is CASSLGTSPTLDEQYF. CDR3 DNA sequence: TGTGCCAGCAGCCTAGGGACTAGTCCAACTCTTGATGAGCAGTACTTC.